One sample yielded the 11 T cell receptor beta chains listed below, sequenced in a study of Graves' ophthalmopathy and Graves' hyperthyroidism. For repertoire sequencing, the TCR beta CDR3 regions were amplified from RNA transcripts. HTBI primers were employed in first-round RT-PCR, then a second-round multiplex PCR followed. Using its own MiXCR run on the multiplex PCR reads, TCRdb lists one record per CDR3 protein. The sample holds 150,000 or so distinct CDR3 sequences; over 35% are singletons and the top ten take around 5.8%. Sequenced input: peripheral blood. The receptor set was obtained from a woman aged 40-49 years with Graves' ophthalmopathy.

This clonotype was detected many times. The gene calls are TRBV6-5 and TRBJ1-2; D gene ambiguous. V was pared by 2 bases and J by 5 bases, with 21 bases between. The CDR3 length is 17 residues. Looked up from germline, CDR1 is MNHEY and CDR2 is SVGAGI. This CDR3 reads CASSYNIPEGQDYGYTF. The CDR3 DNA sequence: TGTGCCAGCAGTTACAATATCCCAGAGGGCCAGGATTATGGCTACACCTTC.

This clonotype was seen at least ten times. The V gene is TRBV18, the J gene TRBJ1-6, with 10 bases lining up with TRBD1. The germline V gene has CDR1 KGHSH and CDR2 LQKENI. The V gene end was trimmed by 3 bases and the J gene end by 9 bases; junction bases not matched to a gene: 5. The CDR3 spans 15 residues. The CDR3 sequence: CASSPQTGGGSPLHF. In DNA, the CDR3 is TGTGCCAGCTCACCCCAGACAGGGGGCGGTTCACCCCTCCACTTT.

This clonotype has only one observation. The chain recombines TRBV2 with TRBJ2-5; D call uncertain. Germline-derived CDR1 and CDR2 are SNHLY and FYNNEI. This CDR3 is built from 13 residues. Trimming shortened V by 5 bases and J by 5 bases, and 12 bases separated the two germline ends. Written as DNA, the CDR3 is TGTGCCAGCAGTCCGACAATTAGGGAGACCCAGTACTTC. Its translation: CASSPTIRETQYF. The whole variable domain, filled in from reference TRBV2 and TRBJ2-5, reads EPEVTQTPSHQVTQMGQEVILRCVPISNHLYFYWYRQILGQKVEFLVSFYNNEISEKSEIFDDQFSVERPDGSNFTLKIRSTKLEDSAMYFCASSPTIRETQYFGPGTRLLVL.

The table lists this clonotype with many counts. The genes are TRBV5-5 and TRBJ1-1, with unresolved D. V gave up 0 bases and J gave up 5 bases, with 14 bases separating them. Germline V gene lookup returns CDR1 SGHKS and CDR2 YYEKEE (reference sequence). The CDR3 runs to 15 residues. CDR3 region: CASSLGSAGDTEAFF. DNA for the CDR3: TGTGCCAGCAGCTTGGGGAGTGCCGGGGATACTGAAGCTTTCTTT.

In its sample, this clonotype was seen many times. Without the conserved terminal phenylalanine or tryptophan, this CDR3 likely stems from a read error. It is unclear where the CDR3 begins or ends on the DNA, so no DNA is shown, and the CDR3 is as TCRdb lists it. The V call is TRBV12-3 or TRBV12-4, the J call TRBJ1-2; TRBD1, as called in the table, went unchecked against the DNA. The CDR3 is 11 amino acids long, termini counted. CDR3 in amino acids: CASSLVGHISS.

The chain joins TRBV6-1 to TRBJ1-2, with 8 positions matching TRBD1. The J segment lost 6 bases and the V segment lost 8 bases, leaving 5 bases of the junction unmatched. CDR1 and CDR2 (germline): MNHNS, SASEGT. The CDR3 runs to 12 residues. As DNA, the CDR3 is TGTGCCAGCTCAGGGGGCGTGCATGGCTACACCTTC. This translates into CASSGGVHGYTF.

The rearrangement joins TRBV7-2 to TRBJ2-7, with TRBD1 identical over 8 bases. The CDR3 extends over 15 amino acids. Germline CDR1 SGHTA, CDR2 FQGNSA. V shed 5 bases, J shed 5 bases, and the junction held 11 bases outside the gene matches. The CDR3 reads CASSEPRTGNHEQYF. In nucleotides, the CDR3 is TGTGCCAGCAGCGAACCACGGACAGGGAACCACGAGCAGTACTTC.

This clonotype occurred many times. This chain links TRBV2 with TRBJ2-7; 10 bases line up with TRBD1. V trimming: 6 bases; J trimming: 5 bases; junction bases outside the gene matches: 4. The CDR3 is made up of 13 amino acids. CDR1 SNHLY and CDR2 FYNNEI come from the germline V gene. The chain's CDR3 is CASRGTGADEQYF. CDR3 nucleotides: TGTGCCAGCAGAGGGACAGGGGCCGACGAGCAGTACTTC.

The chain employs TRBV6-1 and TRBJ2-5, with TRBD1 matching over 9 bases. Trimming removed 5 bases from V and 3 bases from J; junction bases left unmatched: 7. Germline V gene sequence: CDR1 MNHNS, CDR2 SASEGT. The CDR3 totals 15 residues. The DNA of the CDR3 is TGTGCCAGCAGTCCTGGACAGGGGAAAAAAGAGACCCAGTACTTC. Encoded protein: CASSPGQGKKETQYF.

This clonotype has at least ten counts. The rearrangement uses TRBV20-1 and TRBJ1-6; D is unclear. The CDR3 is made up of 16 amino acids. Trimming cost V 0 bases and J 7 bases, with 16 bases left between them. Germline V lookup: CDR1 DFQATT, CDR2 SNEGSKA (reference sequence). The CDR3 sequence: CSARDLAVATNSPLHF. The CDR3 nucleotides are TGCAGTGCTAGAGATCTTGCGGTGGCGACGAATTCACCCCTCCACTTT.

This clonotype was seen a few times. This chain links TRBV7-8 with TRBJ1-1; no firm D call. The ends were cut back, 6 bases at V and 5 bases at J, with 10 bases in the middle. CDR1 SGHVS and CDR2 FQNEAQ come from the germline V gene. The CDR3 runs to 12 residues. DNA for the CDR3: TGTGCCAGCAGTTGGGCGGTGACTGAAGCTTTCTTT. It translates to CASSWAVTEAFF. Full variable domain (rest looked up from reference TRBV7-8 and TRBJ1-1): GAGVSQSPRYKVAKRGQDVALRCDPISGHVSLFWYQQALGQGPEFLTYFQNEAQLDKSGLPSDRFFAERPEGSVSTLKIQRTQQEDSAVYLCASSWAVTEAFFGQGTRLTVV.